Sequencing of this T cell receptor beta chain was carried out in a study of T cell clonality in common variable immunodeficiency. Both groups were predominantly of Caucasian heritage. Each donor provided roughly 5 to 8 ml of heparinized whole blood. This clone was picked up many times. Sequencing ends 3 residues short of the CDR3 end; the germline J gene provides the rest. Trimming took 4 bases from V and 8 from J; bases not matched to a gene: 9. This CDR3 region has 14 residues. Germline V lookup: CDR1 SGHKS, CDR2 YYEKEE (reference sequence). Some clones are missing from TCRdb's copy, which holds only in-frame ones; the method was immunoSEQ multiplex PCR. This record lists around 55,000 clones, none seen once only, and the top ten clones contain about 0.9%.

Sequenced material: peripheral blood mononuclear cells. The rearrangement links TRBV5-5 to TRBJ2-1, with 7 bases that match TRBD1. This TCR came from a person aged 18 to 70 in good health. The covered CDR3 bases are TGTGCCAGCAGCATCGACAACAGGGGAGATGAG. This translates into CASSIDNRGDE. The CDR3 reads in full as CASSIDNRGDEQFF.